The clone carrying this T cell receptor beta chain was seen at least ten times. As yet, its antigen is unknown. This specimen belongs to a study of T cell repertoires in cytomegalovirus infection. About the research overall: Both CMV infection and a matching HLA type were indicated by public TCR beta signatures. Study-wide results and caveats: CMV-specific TCR beta clonotypes restricted by HLA-C were the ones dominating the ex vivo response.

TCRdb ran MiXCR on the reads and lists one entry per CDR3 protein. The sample lists about 360,000 distinct CDR3 sequences, 15% to 20% occurring once. What was sequenced was PBMCs. The sequence came from a human donor in good health (CMV status not recorded). Some clones in this sample may be carry-over from other donors' samples.

In nucleotides, the CDR3 is TGTGCCAGCAGCCTGCAGGGTGGGGCTGAAGCTTTCTTT. Translated: CASSLQGGAEAFF. This sequence joins TRBV7-8 and TRBJ1-1, with D possibly being TRBD1 (5 bases). Germline CDR1 reads SGHVS; CDR2 reads FQNEAQ. This CDR3 has 13 amino acids. V dropped 5 bases and J dropped 6 bases, with 13 bases sitting between them.